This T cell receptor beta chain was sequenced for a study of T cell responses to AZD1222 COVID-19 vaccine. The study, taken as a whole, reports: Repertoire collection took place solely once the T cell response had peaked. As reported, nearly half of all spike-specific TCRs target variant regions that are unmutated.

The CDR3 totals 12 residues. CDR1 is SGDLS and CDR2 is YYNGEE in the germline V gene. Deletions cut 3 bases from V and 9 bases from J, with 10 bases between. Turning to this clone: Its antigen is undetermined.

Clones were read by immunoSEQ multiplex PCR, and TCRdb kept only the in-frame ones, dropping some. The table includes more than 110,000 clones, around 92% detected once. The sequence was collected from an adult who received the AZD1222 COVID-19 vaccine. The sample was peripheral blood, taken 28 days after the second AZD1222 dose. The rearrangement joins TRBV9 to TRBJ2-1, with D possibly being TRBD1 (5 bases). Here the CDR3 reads CASSDRPSEQFF. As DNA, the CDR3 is TGTGCCAGCAGCGACAGGCCGAGTGAGCAGTTCTTC.